This T cell receptor beta chain was found in a study of preoperative IRX-2 immunotherapy in early breast cancer. Treatment described: preoperative locoregional IRX-2 cytokine immunotherapy. Sequenced by immunoSEQ multiplex PCR; TCRdb stores in-frame clones only, minus some. The sample lists some 32,000 clones, roughly 80% seen once, with nearly 2.5% in the top ten. The material sequenced was lymph node tissue, taken from a patient treated with IRX-2 immunotherapy. The TCR originated in a human donor with breast cancer.

The CDR3 nucleotides read TGTGCCAGCGGGATGCGTGGGTTCACCTACGAGCAGTACTTC. Its protein is CASGMRGFTYEQYF. The rearrangement uses TRBV10-3 and TRBJ2-7; D possibly corresponds to TRBD2 (6 bases). Per germline, CDR1 ENHRY and CDR2 SYGVKD. The V end lost 10 bases, the J end lost 2 bases, and 18 bases lay between the germline ends. CDR3 length equals 14 residues.